Following are 20 T cell receptor beta chains from one sample sequenced in a study of CD8 T cells in Susac syndrome (dated by TCRdb to the late 2010s). The library relied on the immunoSEQ multiplex PCR assay. RNA was extracted using the RNeasy kit, and about 0.5 to 1 microgram was reverse transcribed with random hexamers. The public reads were run again by TCRdb, first through fastp at Q25 and then through MiXCR, and only productive beta chains were kept. Records with the same CDR3 protein are collapsed into one entry carrying the most frequent genes and DNA. This sample holds fewer than 150,000 distinct CDR3 sequences; around 93% were observed only once. 0.18% of the sample is held by the ten biggest clonotypes. Specimen: CD8+ T cells from PBMCs. The receptor source for this set is a human donor with Susac syndrome.

The chain has TRBV29-1 and TRBJ2-7, with 7 bases fitting TRBD1. Germline CDR1 and CDR2: SQVTM and ANQGSEA. This CDR3 has 14 amino acids. Germline trimming cut 0 bases from V and 6 bases from J; bases unmatched to any gene: 8. DNA for the CDR3: TGCAGCGTTGAAGAGGGGTGGGGACAGATCGAGCAGTACTTC. It specifies CSVEEGWGQIEQYF.

With regard to this clonotype: The junction and the germline gene differ at one end; a read error may be behind it. The CDR3 here is CASSLASHEQYF. CDR3 DNA: TGTGCCAGCAGTTTAGCCTCCCACGAGCAGTACTTC. The chain couples TRBV12-3 or TRBV12-4 to TRBJ2-7; D not resolved. CDR3 size: 12 residues.

This rearrangement joins TRBV4-1 to TRBJ2-1, with 12 positions matching TRBD2. This CDR3 comprises 14 residues. Germline CDR1 is MGHRA and CDR2 is YSYEKL. The V gene end was trimmed by 6 bases and the J gene end by 8 bases; junction bases not matched to a gene: 5. Here the CDR3 reads CASRQTSGSHEQFF. In nucleotides, the CDR3 is TGCGCCAGCAGACAGACTAGCGGGAGCCATGAGCAGTTCTTC.

This clonotype showed up just once. The chain is built from TRBV7-9 and TRBJ1-1, with D hard to call. Germline V gene sequence: CDR1 SEHNR, CDR2 FQNEAQ (reference sequence). The CDR3 runs to 13 residues. Trimming pared 1 base from V and 9 bases from J, leaving 12 bases between. The CDR3 DNA is TGTGCCAGCAGCTTAGGGGTCTCTGGTCAAGCTTTCTTT. Encoded protein: CASSLGVSGQAFF.

The chain combines TRBV4-1 with TRBJ1-2; D call uncertain. Trimming removed 7 bases at V and 2 bases at J, with 17 bases between. The CDR3 is 15 amino acids. Germline CDR1 MGHRA, CDR2 YSYEKL. CDR3 in DNA: TGCGCCAGCACCACTACCAGGATTGGGAACTATGGCTACACCTTC. Its protein product is CASTTTRIGNYGYTF.

V is TRBV7-9 and J is TRBJ2-1; D uncertain. CDR1 and CDR2 (germline): SEHNR, FQNEAQ (reference sequence). Between the trimmed V and J ends, which lost 1 base and 0 bases, there was a span of 7 bases. The CDR3 is made up of 15 amino acids. Here the CDR3 DNA reads TGTGCCAGCAGCTTAGAACCGAGCTCCTACAATGAGCAGTTCTTC. Residues: CASSLEPSSYNEQFF.

The chain links TRBV5-1 to TRBJ2-2, with D unclear. The V end lost 0 bases, the J end lost 7 bases, and 4 bases lay between the germline ends. The CDR3 is 12 residues long. The germline CDR1 and CDR2 sequences are SGHRS and YFSETQ. CDR3 in amino acids: CASSLAVGELFF. CDR3 nucleotide sequence: TGCGCCAGCAGCTTGGCTGTCGGGGAGCTGTTTTTT.

J is TRBJ2-6 and V is TRBV25-1; TRBD1 matches 10 bases. Germline CDR1 reads MGHDK; CDR2 reads SYGVNS. V was pared by 3 bases and J by 3 bases, with 2 bases of the junction left unmatched. The CDR3 covers 16 residues. DNA of the CDR3: TGTGCCAGCAGTGAGACAGGGGGCTTTGGGGCCAACGTCCTGACTTTC. Protein: CASSETGGFGANVLTF.

The rearrangement joins TRBV7-9 to TRBJ2-7; D remains ambiguous. The V gene's germline CDR1 is SEHNR and CDR2 FQNEAQ (reference sequence). The CDR3 runs to 14 residues. V was cut by 5 bases and J by 2 bases, with 13 bases left in between. The CDR3 nucleotides are TGTGCCAGCAGCCCCGGTTTCTTGGCCTACGAGCAGTACTTC. Protein sequence: CASSPGFLAYEQYF.

CDR3 DNA sequence: TGTGCCACCAGTGATTCAGACGGTAGTGAGCAGTTCTTC. Translation gives CATSDSDGSEQFF. V and J are TRBV24-1 and TRBJ2-1; D is unresolved. Germline V gene data show CDR1 as KGHDR and CDR2 as SFDVKD. Trimming took off 2 bases at V and 9 bases at J, with 10 bases between the two ends. The CDR3 contains 13 residues.

The rearrangement uses TRBV7-9 and TRBJ1-1; 9 bases match TRBD1. Germline trimming cut 5 bases from V and 11 bases from J; bases unmatched to any gene: 12. There are 14 residues in the CDR3. Germline lookup yields CDR1 SEHNR and CDR2 FQNEAQ (reference sequence). CDR3 sequence reads: CASSQAGTGFDAFF. CDR3 in DNA: TGTGCCAGCAGCCAAGCCGGGACAGGGTTTGACGCTTTCTTT.

This rearrangement joins TRBV9 to TRBJ2-2; the D gene could be TRBD1 or TRBD2 (5 bases each). The germline CDR1 and CDR2 sequences are SGDLS and YYNGEE. V lost 5 bases and J 3 bases, leaving 5 bases between the germline ends. The CDR3 length is 12 residues. CDR3 coding DNA: TGTGCCAGCAGGGGGGACACCGGGGAGCTGTTTTTT. It yields the protein CASRGDTGELFF.

This clonotype was seen just once. The rearrangement links TRBV14 to TRBJ2-3; D may be TRBD2 (6 bases). This CDR3 contains 16 residues. CDR1 and CDR2 (germline): SGHDN, FVKESK. The V end lost 0 bases, the J end lost 2 bases, and 12 bases lay between the germline ends. CDR3 nucleotide sequence: TGTGCCAGCAGCCAAGAAGGGGCGGGGTACACAGATACGCAGTATTTT. Its protein is CASSQEGAGYTDTQYF.

CDR3 protein: CASSDSQGARGYTF. CDR3 nucleotide sequence: TGTGCCAGCAGCGACTCCCAGGGGGCGAGGGGCTACACCTTC. The rearrangement links TRBV9 to TRBJ1-2; 8 bases align to TRBD1. The length of the CDR3 is 14 residues. The V and J ends lost 3 bases and 8 bases, in that order; junction bases with no gene match: 9. The germline V gene encodes CDR1 SGDLS and CDR2 YYNGEE.

The chain uses TRBV20-1 and TRBJ2-1; D may be TRBD2 (6 bases). Germline CDR1 and CDR2: DFQATT and SNEGSKA (reference sequence). This CDR3 comprises 15 residues. V lost 8 bases, J lost 7 bases, and 24 bases lay in between. CDR3 bases: TGCAGTACCAGCCCCGAGCGCGGGGTGGGGAATGAGCAGTTCTTC. Residues: CSTSPERGVGNEQFF.

The chain joins TRBV27 to TRBJ2-6; D may be TRBD2 (6 bases). V dropped 8 bases and J dropped 2 bases, with 16 bases sitting between them. Germline CDR1 is MNHEY and CDR2 is SMNVEV (reference sequence). The CDR3 is 16 amino acids. CDR3 protein: CASCQGRGTGANVLTF. DNA for the CDR3: TGTGCCAGCTGTCAGGGCCGGGGGACTGGGGCCAACGTCCTGACTTTC.

The chain uses TRBV27 and TRBJ2-4, with 7 positions matching TRBD2. CDR1 is MNHEY, CDR2 SMNVEV, per germline (reference sequence). The V and J ends lost 6 bases and 9 bases, in that order; junction bases with no gene match: 14. The CDR3 sequence is 15 residues long. The CDR3 sequence: CASSAAGGGGTIQYF. CDR3 in DNA: TGTGCCAGCAGCGCCGCAGGTGGGGGGGGTACCATTCAGTACTTC.

The chain carries TRBV30 and TRBJ1-2, with D maybe TRBD1 (5 bases). Trimming stripped 0 bases from V and 6 bases from J, with 11 bases between. Germline CDR1 reads GTSNPN; CDR2 reads SVGIG (reference sequence). The CDR3 contains 13 residues. DNA of the CDR3: TGTGCCTGGAGTGTGGGGCAGAATGATGGCTACACCTTC. It yields the protein CAWSVGQNDGYTF.

The chain's CDR3 is CASSLYFRGQGYGYTF. The CDR3 DNA sequence: TGTGCCAGCAGTCTTTACTTCAGGGGCCAAGGATATGGCTACACCTTC. The chain recombines TRBV7-9 with TRBJ1-2; D is perhaps TRBD1 (6 bases). Germline V lookup: CDR1 SEHNR, CDR2 FQNEAQ (reference sequence). The CDR3 loop spans 16 amino acids. V was trimmed by 6 bases and J by 5 bases, leaving 22 bases between them. Full variable domain (outside the CDR3, taken from reference TRBV7-9 and TRBJ1-2): DTGVSQNPRHKITKRGQNVTFRCDPISEHNRLYWYRQTLGQGPEFLTYFQNEAQLEKSRLLSDRFSAERPKGSFSTLEIQRTEQGDSAMYLCASSLYFRGQGYGYTFGSGTRLTVV.

The chain carries TRBV9 and TRBJ2-2, with D uncertain. Germline V gives CDR1 SGDLS, CDR2 YYNGEE. This CDR3 region has 13 residues. The ends were cut back, 0 bases at V and 3 bases at J, with 3 bases in the middle. The CDR3 DNA reads TGTGCCAGCAGCGTAGTCGACACCGGGGAGCTGTTTTTT. Translated, it gives CASSVVDTGELFF.